The 10 T cell receptor beta chains below come from one sample, sequenced in a study of blood T cell repertoires in COVID-19. TCRdb's table, derived via immunoSEQ multiplex PCR, lists solely in-frame clones and lacks some. This sample yields tens of thousands of clones, of which 87% are seen a single time; around 23% belongs to the top ten. Sequenced sample: peripheral blood. Receptors were obtained from a woman older than 75 with COVID-19, enrolled during active disease.

This chain connects TRBV3-1 (or the pseudogene TRBV3-2) to TRBJ1-3; D not certain. The CDR3 runs 14 residues. Trimming took off 7 bases at V and 4 bases at J, with 14 bases between the two ends. Germline loops: CDR1 LGHDT, CDR2 YNNKEL (reference sequence). CDR3: CASTPGGQGNTIYF. For the CDR3, the DNA is TGTGCCAGCACCCCGGGAGGTCAGGGAAACACCATATATTTT.

The chain joins TRBV30 to TRBJ1-6; TRBD1 matches 11 bases. The CDR3 is 15 residues long. Per the germline V gene, CDR1 is GTSNPN and CDR2 is SVGIG (reference sequence). Losses at the gene ends were 0 bases for V and 13 bases for J; bases not matched to a gene: 8. The CDR3 bases are TGTGCCTGGAGTGTAGCAGGGACAGGGGGTCTGCCCCTCCACTTT. It yields the protein CAWSVAGTGGLPLHF.

V gene TRBV5-1 combines with J gene TRBJ2-7, with 9 nucleotides matching TRBD2. J was trimmed by 4 bases and V by 0 bases; bases with no gene match: 5. This CDR3 region has 15 residues. The germline CDR1 and CDR2 sequences are SGHRS and YFSETQ. The CDR3 DNA reads as TGCGCCAGCAGCTTGGAGGCTAGCGGGGTATACGAGCAGTACTTC. The encoded protein is CASSLEASGVYEQYF.

The chain links TRBV5-1 to TRBJ2-1, with 9 bases lining up with TRBD2. V shed 1 base, J shed 6 bases, and the junction held 8 bases outside the gene matches. CDR3 size: 16 residues. The germline gives CDR1 SGHRS, CDR2 YFSETQ. CDR3 sequence reads: CASSLQGGGAPNEQFF. CDR3 sequence (DNA): TGCGCCAGCAGCTTGCAAGGCGGGGGGGCCCCCAATGAGCAGTTCTTC.

The chain couples TRBV7-9 to TRBJ1-2, with 7 bases that match TRBD1. The CDR3 spans 14 residues. Germline V lookup: CDR1 SEHNR, CDR2 FQNEAQ (reference sequence). The V gene end was trimmed by 5 bases and the J gene end by 2 bases; junction bases not matched to a gene: 5. CDR3 coding DNA: TGTGCCAGCAGCACCCGGACAGGAAACTATGGCTACACCTTC. This sequence encodes CASSTRTGNYGYTF. Variable domain in full (rest from reference TRBV7-9 and TRBJ1-2): DTGVSQNPRHKITKRGQNVTFRCDPISEHNRLYWYRQTLGQGPEFLTYFQNEAQLEKSRLLSDRFSAERPKGSFSTLEIQRTEQGDSAMYLCASSTRTGNYGYTFGSGTRLTVV.

The V and J genes are TRBV2 and TRBJ1-1, with 8 bases identical to TRBD1. V shed 4 bases, J shed 1 base, and the junction held 2 bases outside the gene matches. Germline loops: CDR1 SNHLY, CDR2 FYNNEI. The CDR3 runs to 14 residues. The CDR3 DNA follows: TGTGCCAGCAGTGTTCAGGGGGCGAACACTGAAGCTTTCTTT. Its translation is CASSVQGANTEAFF.

In its sample, this clone was seen a few times. CDR3 region: CASSLRLGQGDVYNEQFF. CDR3 nucleotides: TGTGCCAGCAGCTTGAGGCTGGGACAGGGAGATGTATACAATGAGCAGTTCTTC. J is TRBJ2-1 and V is TRBV5-8, with 9 bases identical to TRBD1. Unmatched junction bases numbered 12, after V lost 1 base and J lost 4 bases. Germline V gene data show CDR1 as SGHTS and CDR2 as YDEGEE. The CDR3 covers 18 residues.

The V gene is TRBV6-5, the J gene TRBJ1-2; 10 nucleotides align to TRBD1. Looked up from germline, CDR1 is MNHEY and CDR2 is SVGAGI. The V segment lost 6 bases and the J segment 4 bases; nucleotides outside the gene matches: 11. This CDR3 spans 16 amino acids. CDR3 in DNA: TGTGCCAGCAGCTACGGACAGGGGGAAACCCCCTATGGCTACACCTTC. Translation: CASSYGQGETPYGYTF.

This chain uses TRBV5-1 with TRBJ2-1, with TRBD2 matching over 12 bases. The V gene end was trimmed by 5 bases and the J gene end by 1 base; junction bases not matched to a gene: 4. CDR1 SGHRS and CDR2 YFSETQ come from the germline V gene. This CDR3 is built from 16 residues. This chain's CDR3 is CASRTSGGASYNEQFF. The CDR3 DNA follows: TGCGCCAGCAGGACTAGCGGGGGTGCGTCCTACAATGAGCAGTTCTTC.

This clone has a handful of counts. The V and J genes are TRBV20-1 and TRBJ2-5; D perhaps matches TRBD1 (5 bases). Germline lookup yields CDR1 DFQATT and CDR2 SNEGSKA (reference sequence). The CDR3 loop spans 11 amino acids. The V gene lost 6 bases and the J gene lost 6 bases, with 11 bases spanning the gap. The DNA of the CDR3 is TGCAGTGCCAGGGTAGAAAAGACCCAGTACTTC. Its protein product is CSARVEKTQYF.